The 9 T cell receptor beta chains listed next were all sequenced from one sample in a study of shared clonotypes between healthy human individuals. Assay used: immunoSEQ multiplex PCR; TCRdb lists only in-frame clones, some missing. The sample shows a few million clones, approximately 96% of them seen only once. Sample: naive CD4+ T cells sorted from blood. Documented subset: CD45RA+ positively selected. The receptors were gathered from a man between 18 and 35 years old in good health.

In its sample, this clone was seen once. The CDR3 reads CASSLVPGSTGELFF. CDR3 coding DNA: TGTGCCAGCAGCTTAGTACCAGGTAGCACCGGGGAGCTGTTTTTT. This chain links TRBV7-8 with TRBJ2-2, with D unclear. This CDR3 comprises 15 residues. V lost 1 base and J 4 bases, leaving 10 bases between the germline ends. Germline CDR1 SGHVS, CDR2 FQNEAQ.

The V and J genes are TRBV7-2 and TRBJ2-1; TRBD2 matches 7 bases. Germline V gene lookup returns CDR1 SGHTA and CDR2 FQGNSA. With V trimmed by 1 base and J by 8 bases, 5 bases remained unmatched. The CDR3 loop spans 14 amino acids. CDR3 nucleotides: TGTGCCAGCAGCTTAGGACTAGCTGTATATGAGCAGTTCTTC. It translates to CASSLGLAVYEQFF. Drawing the rest from reference TRBV7-2 and TRBJ2-1, the complete variable domain is GAGVSQSPSNKVTEKGKDVELRCDPISGHTALYWYRQSLGQGLEFLIYFQGNSAPDKSGLPSDRFSAERTGGSVSTLTIQRTQQEDSAVYLCASSLGLAVYEQFFGPGTRLTVL.

The chain is built from TRBV10-2 and TRBJ2-7; 9 bases line up with TRBD2. The J segment lost 0 bases and the V segment lost 2 bases, leaving 5 bases of the junction unmatched. From germline, CDR1 is WSHSY and CDR2 SAAADI. The CDR3 is made up of 16 amino acids. This CDR3 reads CASSEPSGDYSYEQYF. CDR3 DNA: TGCGCCAGCAGTGAGCCTAGCGGGGACTACTCCTACGAGCAGTACTTC.

This chain uses TRBV5-4 with TRBJ1-1, with 8 bases that match TRBD1. V was pared by 2 bases and J by 4 bases, with 7 bases of the junction left unmatched. From germline, CDR1 is SGHNT and CDR2 YYREEE (reference sequence). CDR3 length: 15 amino acids. The CDR3 nucleotides are TGTGCCAGCAGCTTACCGGGACAGGCGGGCACTGAAGCTTTCTTT. This codes for CASSLPGQAGTEAFF.

The rearrangement links TRBV9 to TRBJ1-2; 8 nucleotides align to TRBD1. V lost 4 bases to trimming and J lost 7 bases; unmatched junction nucleotides: 9. CDR3 length equals 14 residues. The germline V gene encodes CDR1 SGDLS and CDR2 YYNGEE. The CDR3 DNA follows: TGTGCCAGCAGCAAAGGACAGGGACAGTCTGGCTACACCTTC. Translating gives CASSKGQGQSGYTF.

V and J are TRBV29-1 and TRBJ2-5; possibly TRBD2 for D (6 bases). V was clipped by 7 bases and J by 5 bases, with 17 bases between them. This CDR3 comprises 13 residues. Germline lookup yields CDR1 SQVTM and CDR2 ANQGSEA. In nucleotides, the CDR3 is TGCAGCGGAGACGGGGGTGGCGGGGAGACCCAGTACTTC. It translates to CSGDGGGGETQYF. The full variable domain, completed using reference TRBV29-1 and TRBJ2-5, is SAVISQKPSRDICQRGTSLTIQCQVDSQVTMMFWYRQQPGQSLTLIATANQGSEATYESGFVIDKFPISRPNLTFSTLTVSNMSPEDSSIYLCSGDGGGGETQYFGPGTRLLVL.

This chain uses TRBV13 with TRBJ1-5; 9 positions agree with TRBD1. Germline CDR1 is PRHDT and CDR2 is FYEKMQ (reference sequence). The CDR3 is 15 amino acids. With 4 bases clipped from V and 1 base from J, the junction kept 2 bases outside the gene matches. The CDR3 region is CASSSTGGSNQPQHF. The CDR3 coding sequence is TGTGCCAGCAGCTCGACAGGGGGAAGCAATCAGCCCCAGCATTTT.

The chain carries TRBV7-2 and TRBJ2-1, with D possibly matching TRBD2 (5 bases). Germline loops: CDR1 SGHTA, CDR2 FQGNSA. The CDR3 length is 14 residues. V lost 2 bases and J 4 bases, leaving 9 bases between the germline ends. The CDR3 sequence: CASSLSGWYNEQFF. DNA of the CDR3: TGTGCCAGCAGCTTAAGCGGTTGGTACAATGAGCAGTTCTTC.

This chain connects TRBV6-6 to TRBJ2-7; 7 bases line up with TRBD2. The germline V gene has CDR1 MNHNY and CDR2 SVGAGI (reference sequence). This CDR3 is 14 amino acids long. The V and J ends lost 5 bases and 4 bases, in that order; junction bases with no gene match: 8. CDR3 sequence reads: CASSPGGKGYEQYF. In DNA form, the CDR3 reads TGTGCCAGCAGTCCGGGGGGTAAGGGGTACGAGCAGTACTTC.